Below, 26 T cell receptor beta chains from the same sample are listed, as sequenced in a study of response to subunit inactivated influenza vaccine. TCRdb re-analysed the RT-PCR reads in MiXCR, keeping a single row per CDR3 protein. This sample has fewer than 650,000 distinct CDR3 sequences, with 10% to 15% found just once. Sample: PBMCs from blood, taken 40 to 50 days after vaccination. The receptors originated from a man between 45 and 60 years old who received an inactivated influenza vaccine.

V is TRBV29-1 and J is TRBJ1-1; weak D call: TRBD1 (6 bases). The germline gives CDR1 SQVTM, CDR2 ANQGSEA. The CDR3 contains 13 residues. V gave up 4 bases and J gave up 7 bases, with 16 bases separating them. CDR3 loop: CSVGSGGQGEAFF. The DNA for the CDR3 is TGCAGCGTTGGAAGCGGGGGGCAAGGTGAAGCTTTCTTT.

This clonotype occurred a few times. The rearrangement uses TRBV7-2 and TRBJ2-5; 9 positions match TRBD2. V shed 4 bases and J 4 bases; nucleotides not matched to a gene: 4. This CDR3 has 14 residues. CDR1 and CDR2 (germline): SGHTA, FQGNSA. CDR3 in amino acids: CASSYPGLAETQYF. DNA for the CDR3: TGTGCCAGCAGCTACCCGGGACTAGCAGAGACCCAGTACTTC.

This sequence joins TRBV5-1 and TRBJ2-3, with D possibly being TRBD1 (6 bases). Trimming removed 4 bases from V and 2 bases from J, with 20 bases in between. The CDR3 extends over 17 amino acids. Germline CDR1 and CDR2: SGHRS and YFSETQ. The CDR3 loop reads CASSRNRKGQATDTQYF. The CDR3 DNA follows: TGCGCCAGCAGCCGGAATAGGAAGGGACAAGCCACAGATACGCAGTATTTT.

The chain combines TRBV7-2 with TRBJ2-5; D is tentatively TRBD1 or TRBD2 (7 bases each). Germline CDR1 and CDR2: SGHTA and FQGNSA. V lost 4 bases, J lost 7 bases, and 16 bases lay in between. CDR3 length equals 14 residues. The CDR3 region has the DNA TGTGCCAGCAGCTATCGCGCAGGGGGGGGGACCCAGTACTTC. Its translation is CASSYRAGGGTQYF.

This clonotype was observed a few times. This chain links TRBV21-1 with TRBJ2-1. TRBV21-1 is designated a pseudogene. CDR3 size: 15 residues. In nucleotides, the CDR3 is TGTCATATCATTGTAAGGGCACCTCCCTACAATGAGCAGTTCTTC. Protein sequence: CHIIVRAPPYNEQFF.

The table lists this clonotype with many counts. The chain links TRBV6-2 or TRBV6-3 to TRBJ2-1, with a weak D call TRBD2 (7 bases). The germline gives CDR1 MNHEY, CDR2 SVGEGT. V dropped 6 bases and J dropped 0 bases, with 30 bases sitting between them. The CDR3 sequence is 21 residues long. CDR3 nucleotides: TGTGCCAGCAGCCCCGGTGGTTTTGGCGGGGGCCATACCAGCTCCTACAATGAGCAGTTCTTC. Protein: CASSPGGFGGGHTSSYNEQFF.

The chain carries TRBV4-2 and TRBJ2-7, with D perhaps matching TRBD2 (6 bases). The CDR3 runs 14 residues. V lost 0 bases to trimming and J lost 5 bases, with 11 bases between them. Germline CDR1 reads LGHNA; CDR2 reads YNFKEQ. The CDR3 loop reads CASSQDRGENEQYF. CDR3 DNA: TGTGCCAGCAGCCAAGATCGCGGGGAAAACGAGCAGTACTTC.

This clonotype was seen once. A much larger clone is a single base away; this may be a read error. CDR3: CASSVGTANTGELFF. DNA of the CDR3: TGTGCCAGCAGCGTTGGGACAGCGAACACCGGGGAGCTGTTTTTT. The V and J genes are TRBV7-2 and TRBJ2-2; TRBD1 matches 7 bases. This CDR3 has 15 residues. Germline trimming cut 5 bases from V and 0 bases from J; bases unmatched to any gene: 3. Germline CDR1 reads SGHTA; CDR2 reads FQGNSA.

This rearrangement joins TRBV20-1 to TRBJ1-3, with D possibly matching TRBD1 (6 bases). Germline CDR1 reads DFQATT; CDR2 reads SNEGSKA (reference sequence). The CDR3 runs 14 residues. Trimming left V 6 bases short and J 4 bases short, with 16 bases between. The CDR3 DNA sequence: TGCAGTGCAACTACAGGGTCGGAAGGAAACACCATATATTTT. Encoded protein: CSATTGSEGNTIYF.

This rearrangement joins TRBV29-1 to TRBJ2-5, with TRBD2 identical over 14 bases. Unmatched junction bases numbered 13, after V lost 8 bases and J lost 5 bases. The CDR3 covers 16 residues. The germline V gene has CDR1 SQVTM and CDR2 ANQGSEA. DNA of the CDR3: TGCAGCACCTTAAGCGGACTAGCGGGAGGTGGGGAGACCCAGTACTTC. It translates to CSTLSGLAGGGETQYF.

This clonotype was counted at least ten times. The chain recombines TRBV7-2 with TRBJ1-2; no definite D call. CDR3 length equals 13 residues. Germline V gene sequence: CDR1 SGHTA, CDR2 FQGNSA. The V end was cut by 3 bases, the J end by 10 bases, with 15 bases between. This CDR3 reads CASSFGVGQFYTF. CDR3 sequence (DNA): TGTGCCAGCAGCTTTGGTGTGGGCCAGTTCTACACCTTC.

The V gene is TRBV6-2 or TRBV6-3, the J gene TRBJ2-7; either TRBD1 or TRBD2 may supply D (5 bases each). The ends were cut back, 0 bases at V and 5 bases at J, with 8 bases in the middle. Per the germline V gene, CDR1 is MNHEY and CDR2 is SVGEGT. The CDR3 contains 13 residues. Written as DNA, the CDR3 is TGTGCCAGCAGTTACTCCCGGGACCACGAGCAGTACTTC. Its protein product is CASSYSRDHEQYF.

V usage is TRBV20-1 and J usage is TRBJ2-3; 8 bases fit TRBD2. V shed 0 bases, J shed 6 bases, and the junction held 14 bases outside the gene matches. Germline CDR1 DFQATT, CDR2 SNEGSKA (reference sequence). The CDR3 has 17 amino acids. The chain's CDR3 is CSAREERRVSGKDTQYF. As DNA, the CDR3 is TGCAGTGCTAGAGAGGAGCGCCGGGTTAGCGGGAAGGATACGCAGTATTTT.

The rearrangement joins TRBV21-1 to TRBJ2-5. TRBV21-1 is noted as a pseudogene. The CDR3 length is 16 residues. CDR3 sequence reads: CASSKEVRGYQETQYF. CDR3 nucleotide sequence: TGTGCCAGCAGCAAAGAGGTTAGGGGGTACCAAGAGACCCAGTACTTC.

The CDR3 DNA is TGCAGTGCTAGCTGGAAGGGGGCGAGGAATTCACCCCTCCACTTT. Translated, it gives CSASWKGARNSPLHF. The rearrangement uses TRBV20-1 and TRBJ1-6; 7 nucleotides align to TRBD1. In germline, CDR1 is DFQATT, CDR2 SNEGSKA (reference sequence). Unmatched junction bases numbered 9, after V lost 3 bases and J lost 7 bases. This CDR3 is built from 15 residues.

In its sample, this clonotype was seen many times. The chain has TRBV29-1 and TRBJ2-2, with unresolved D. The CDR3 sequence is 13 residues long. V dropped 4 bases and J dropped 4 bases, with 10 bases sitting between them. The germline V gene has CDR1 SQVTM and CDR2 ANQGSEA. The CDR3 DNA sequence: TGCAGCGTTGGAGCAACCCCCACCGGGGAGCTGTTTTTT. Protein product: CSVGATPTGELFF.

The chain is built from TRBV30 and TRBJ1-6; D gene ambiguous. The CDR3 sequence is 14 residues long. The germline V gene encodes CDR1 GTSNPN and CDR2 SVGIG (reference sequence). V lost 4 bases and J lost 5, with 12 bases in between. CDR3 residues: CAWTYTLDNSPLHF. The CDR3 DNA sequence: TGTGCCTGGACCTATACGCTGGATAATTCACCCCTCCACTTT. The full variable domain, rest sourced from reference TRBV30 and TRBJ1-6, is SQTIHQWPATLVQPVGSPLSLECTVEGTSNPNLYWYRQAAGRGLQLLFYSVGIGQISSEVPQNLSASRPQDRQFILSSKKLLLSDSGFYLCAWTYTLDNSPLHFGNGTRLTVT.

J is TRBJ2-3 and V is TRBV27, with D perhaps TRBD2 (5 bases). This CDR3 has 15 amino acids. Germline-derived CDR1 and CDR2 are MNHEY and SMNVEV (reference sequence). Trimming took off 3 bases at V and 1 base at J, with 11 bases between the two ends. CDR3 sequence reads: CASSFGVARTDTQYF. CDR3 in DNA: TGTGCCAGCAGTTTCGGAGTAGCGCGCACAGATACGCAGTATTTT.

This clonotype was seen only a few times. This sequence joins TRBV27 and TRBJ2-7; 10 nucleotides line up with TRBD1. The V and J ends lost 5 bases and 3 bases, in that order; junction bases with no gene match: 7. The CDR3 has 15 residues. Per the germline V gene, CDR1 is MNHEY and CDR2 is SMNVEV (reference sequence). CDR3 amino acids: CASSNRDRGYYEQYF. The CDR3 coding sequence is TGTGCCAGCAGTAACCGGGACAGGGGATACTACGAGCAGTACTTC.

This sequence joins TRBV7-9 and TRBJ2-2; D possibly matches TRBD1 or TRBD2 (5 bases each). Between the trimmed V and J ends, which lost 2 bases and 6 bases, there was a span of 13 bases. This CDR3 is built from 15 residues. CDR1 and CDR2 from the germline V gene are SEHNR and FQNEAQ (reference sequence). The CDR3 DNA follows: TGTGCCAGCAGCTTATTGGGACGGCCGGCCGGGGAGCTGTTTTTT. As protein: CASSLLGRPAGELFF.

This clonotype occurred a few times. The chain joins TRBV12-3 or TRBV12-4 to TRBJ1-6, with D unclear. This CDR3 is built from 15 residues. The V gene lost 3 bases and the J gene lost 2 bases, with 8 bases spanning the gap. The CDR3 protein is CASSLKGPYNSPLHF. The CDR3 nucleotides read TGTGCCAGCAGTTTGAAAGGGCCCTATAATTCACCCCTCCACTTT.

As regards this clonotype: A much larger clone sits a single nucleotide away, making a read error possible. The chain joins TRBV12-3 or TRBV12-4 to TRBJ2-1, with TRBD1 identical over 8 bases. The CDR3 runs to 14 residues. CDR3 in amino acids: CVSKQGVGGHEQFF. The CDR3 DNA is TGTGTCAGCAAACAGGGGGTTGGGGGCCATGAGCAGTTCTTC.

The gene calls are TRBV20-1 and TRBJ2-5; D is tentatively TRBD1 or TRBD2 (5 bases each). Germline CDR1 is DFQATT and CDR2 is SNEGSKA (reference sequence). V was pared by 3 bases and J by 5 bases, with 16 bases between. The CDR3 is 14 amino acids. The CDR3 bases are TGCAGTGCTAGGGGGGTAGGCGCTCGGGAGACCCAGTACTTC. Translating it yields CSARGVGARETQYF.

The chain carries TRBV5-1 and TRBJ2-2; D is perhaps TRBD2 (5 bases). V was shortened by 9 bases and J by 1 base, with 13 bases between the two germline ends. The CDR3 spans 14 residues. CDR1 is SGHRS and CDR2 is YFSETQ in the germline V gene. The CDR3 loop reads CATNPGGNTGELFF. CDR3 nucleotide sequence: TGCGCCACCAATCCCGGAGGGAACACCGGGGAGCTGTTTTTT.

This chain connects TRBV12-3 or TRBV12-4 to TRBJ2-2; 15 nucleotides match TRBD2. The CDR3 length is 20 residues. V was clipped by 4 bases and J by 2 bases; unmatched bases: 11. The DNA for the CDR3 is TGTGCCAGCAGTTCAAACCCCGGGACTAGCGGGGGGAAAAACACCGGGGAGCTGTTTTTT. It codes for CASSSNPGTSGGKNTGELFF.

V usage is TRBV5-4 and J usage is TRBJ2-7; D not certain. Germline CDR1 SGHNT, CDR2 YYREEE (reference sequence). V dropped 0 bases and J dropped 5 bases, with 12 bases sitting between them. The CDR3 is made up of 14 amino acids. CDR3: CASSLVASPNEQYF. The CDR3 DNA reads TGTGCCAGCAGCTTGGTGGCCTCCCCCAACGAGCAGTACTTC.